The 32 T cell receptor beta chains in this list originate from one sample, sequenced in a study of Ad26.COV2.S vaccination and SARS-CoV-2 variants. TCRdb keeps only in-frame clones here, not all; method: immunoSEQ multiplex PCR. The table records about 680,000 clones, about 90% of them present only once. The treatment was: over 15 received Ad26.COV2.S at low or high dose, single or two shots; 5 received placebo; per-sample allocation not given. Sampling occurred on day 63 after the first vaccine or placebo injection. The source was peripheral blood, collected in a trial of Ad26.COV2.S vaccine versus placebo. These receptors were obtained from a person between 18 and 60 years old who received the Ad26.COV2.S COVID-19 vaccine or a placebo.

This chain uses TRBV9 with TRBJ2-1; no definite D call. Germline assignment: CDR1 SGDLS and CDR2 YYNGEE. There are 14 residues in the CDR3. V was pared by 4 bases and J by 5 bases, with 13 bases between. CDR3: CASSLSGGDNEQFF. CDR3 DNA sequence: TGTGCCAGCAGCCTTTCCGGTGGGGACAATGAGCAGTTCTTC.

The chain is built from TRBV6-6 and TRBJ2-1; D call uncertain. The V end was cut by 4 bases, the J end by 5 bases, with 6 bases between. CDR3 size: 12 residues. Per germline, CDR1 MNHNY and CDR2 SVGAGI (reference sequence). CDR3 coding DNA: TGTGCCAGCAGTTCCTACAACAATGAGCAGTTCTTC. Translation gives CASSSYNNEQFF.

V gene TRBV5-4 combines with J gene TRBJ2-7; D not resolved. CDR1 is SGHNT, CDR2 YYREEE, per germline (reference sequence). The CDR3 has 14 residues. Trimming stripped 0 bases from V and 5 bases from J, with 12 bases between. The CDR3 loop reads CASSLEVHSDEQYF. As DNA, the CDR3 is TGTGCCAGCAGCTTGGAAGTACACAGTGACGAGCAGTACTTC.

The genes are TRBV5-1 and TRBJ2-7; D assignment may be TRBD1 or TRBD2 (6 bases each). V was trimmed by 4 bases and J by 3 bases, leaving 20 bases between them. There are 16 residues in the CDR3. Looked up from germline, CDR1 is SGHRS and CDR2 is YFSETQ. Here the CDR3 DNA reads TGCGCCAGCAGCGCAGGAGGTGGAGGGGGTTACTACGAGCAGTACTTC. Encoded protein: CASSAGGGGGYYEQYF.

The genes are TRBV5-1 and TRBJ2-7; D not certain. Germline lookup yields CDR1 SGHRS and CDR2 YFSETQ. This CDR3 is 14 amino acids long. V was cut by 0 bases and J by 6 bases, with 13 bases left in between. CDR3 nucleotides: TGCGCCAGCAGCTTGGAAGTGCAGGATATCGAGCAGTACTTC. The encoded protein is CASSLEVQDIEQYF.

The chain is built from TRBV3-1 (or the pseudogene TRBV3-2) and TRBJ2-1; 8 bases are a match to TRBD2. There are 15 residues in the CDR3. Germline-derived CDR1 and CDR2 are LGHDT and YNNKEL (reference sequence). V lost 0 bases and J lost 7; bases outside the gene matches: 5. CDR3 loop: CASSQEIASGNEQFF. The DNA for the CDR3 is TGTGCCAGCAGCCAAGAAATCGCTAGCGGGAATGAGCAGTTCTTC.

The chain joins TRBV3-1 (or the pseudogene TRBV3-2) to TRBJ2-7; no reliable D call. CDR1 is LGHDT and CDR2 is YNNKEL in the germline V gene (reference sequence). There are 13 residues in the CDR3. The germline V and J ends were trimmed by 1 base and 3 bases, with 7 bases remaining between them. DNA of the CDR3: TGTGCCAGCAGCCAAGCCACCGGCTACGAGCAGTACTTC. Its protein product is CASSQATGYEQYF.

This chain connects TRBV29-1 to TRBJ1-2, with D hard to call. The germline V gene has CDR1 SQVTM and CDR2 ANQGSEA. This CDR3 has 13 amino acids. Trimming cost V 3 bases and J 2 bases, with 10 bases left between them. In DNA, the CDR3 is TGCAGCGTTGAGGGCAGGAGAAACTATGGCTACACCTTC. Its translation: CSVEGRRNYGYTF.

The genes are TRBV27 and TRBJ2-5; TRBD2 matches at 10 bases. The CDR3 length is 15 residues. The V segment lost 6 bases and the J segment 5 bases; nucleotides outside the gene matches: 9. Germline V lookup: CDR1 MNHEY, CDR2 SMNVEV (reference sequence). CDR3 coding DNA: TGTGCCAGCAGGGGAAGCGGGAGGGGACGGGAGACCCAGTACTTC. It yields the protein CASRGSGRGRETQYF.

The rearrangement links TRBV3-1 (or the pseudogene TRBV3-2) to TRBJ2-1; 14 bases agree with TRBD2. Germline V lookup: CDR1 LGHDT, CDR2 YNNKEL (reference sequence). The CDR3 runs to 17 residues. Trimming removed 4 bases from V and 9 bases from J; junction bases left unmatched: 11. CDR3 sequence: CASSRSGGTSGSGEQFF. CDR3 nucleotides: TGTGCCAGCAGCCGAAGCGGCGGGACTAGCGGGAGTGGTGAGCAGTTCTTC.

This clone appeared once. The chain carries TRBV11-3 and TRBJ2-5; no clear D gene. The V gene's germline CDR1 is SGHNT and CDR2 YENEEA. V was clipped by 4 bases and J by 3 bases, with 3 bases between them. The CDR3 runs 11 residues. The DNA of the CDR3 is TGTGCCAGCAGCTCGGAAGAGACCCAGTACTTC. Its protein is CASSSEETQYF.

This clone appeared once. The chain is built from TRBV7-3 and TRBJ1-2, with 9 bases that match TRBD1. The CDR3 length is 17 residues. The germline V gene has CDR1 SGHTA and CDR2 FQGTGA. J was trimmed by 1 base and V by 0 bases; bases with no gene match: 6. CDR3 nucleotide sequence: TGTGCCAGCAGCTTAACAAGGGACAGGGCGAATAACTATGGCTACACCTTC. It yields the protein CASSLTRDRANNYGYTF.

The rearrangement links TRBV2 to TRBJ2-1; 7 positions agree with TRBD1. The CDR3 is 14 amino acids. J lost 6 bases, V lost 6 bases, and 8 bases had no gene match. From germline, CDR1 is SNHLY and CDR2 FYNNEI. CDR3 sequence: CASRDRDRLNEQFF. CDR3 coding DNA: TGTGCCAGCAGAGACCGGGACAGACTCAATGAGCAGTTCTTC. Based on the CDR3 plus reference TRBV2 and TRBJ2-1, the full variable domain is EPEVTQTPSHQVTQMGQEVILRCVPISNHLYFYWYRQILGQKVEFLVSFYNNEISEKSEIFDDQFSVERPDGSNFTLKIRSTKLEDSAMYFCASRDRDRLNEQFFGPGTRLTVL.

The chain employs TRBV7-9 and TRBJ2-1, with D possibly TRBD2 on 6 matching bases. The length of the CDR3 is 14 residues. V gave up 4 bases and J gave up 3 bases, with 10 bases separating them. Germline loops: CDR1 SEHNR, CDR2 FQNEAQ (reference sequence). The CDR3, as DNA: TGTGCCAGCAGCTCTGATAGCGGCTACAATGAGCAGTTCTTC. Translation: CASSSDSGYNEQFF.

The V call is TRBV5-1, the J call TRBJ2-1; D is undetermined. The germline gives CDR1 SGHRS, CDR2 YFSETQ. The length of the CDR3 is 13 residues. V shed 0 bases and J shed 9 bases, with 10 bases lying between them. CDR3 coding DNA: TGCGCCAGCAGCTTGGCCGTGGTGAGTGAGCAGTTCTTC. Translation gives CASSLAVVSEQFF.

The V gene is TRBV29-1, the J gene TRBJ1-5; D call uncertain. V lost 5 bases and J lost 2, with 16 bases in between. This CDR3 has 15 residues. Germline CDR1 is SQVTM and CDR2 is ANQGSEA. CDR3 in DNA: TGCAGCGTTTCCGAGGGTTCCCCGGGCAATCAGCCCCAGCATTTT. The encoded protein is CSVSEGSPGNQPQHF.

J is TRBJ2-5 and V is TRBV5-1; the match to TRBD2 covers 10 bases. The V gene's germline CDR1 is SGHRS and CDR2 YFSETQ. V was pared by 4 bases and J by 7 bases, with 10 bases of the junction left unmatched. The CDR3 spans 15 residues. CDR3 in amino acids: CASSAGTSAGSTQYF. In nucleotides, the CDR3 is TGCGCCAGCAGCGCCGGGACTAGCGCCGGGTCGACCCAGTACTTC.

The chain carries TRBV2 and TRBJ2-1; 10 bases line up with TRBD2. The CDR3 extends over 17 amino acids. From germline, CDR1 is SNHLY and CDR2 FYNNEI. The V segment lost 4 bases and the J segment 7 bases; nucleotides outside the gene matches: 13. CDR3 in amino acids: CASSGGRGAGGTNEQFF. Written as DNA, the CDR3 is TGTGCCAGCAGTGGGGGGAGAGGAGCGGGAGGGACTAATGAGCAGTTCTTC.

This chain links TRBV5-6 with TRBJ2-3, with TRBD1 identical over 7 bases. CDR1 is SGHDT, CDR2 YYEEEE, per germline. Trimming removed 0 bases from V and 4 bases from J; junction bases left unmatched: 8. This CDR3 contains 16 residues. CDR3 nucleotide sequence: TGTGCCAGCAGCTTGGAAGGGACAGCAAGGGCAGATACGCAGTATTTT. Protein product: CASSLEGTARADTQYF.

V usage is TRBV30 and J usage is TRBJ1-2; TRBD1 agrees at 8 bases. With 6 bases clipped from V and 5 bases from J, the junction kept 11 bases outside the gene matches. CDR1 is GTSNPN, CDR2 SVGIG, per germline (reference sequence). This CDR3 has 14 amino acids. In DNA, the CDR3 is TGTGCCTGCGGAACACTACAGGGGGAATATGGCTACACCTTC. Its protein is CACGTLQGEYGYTF.

The chain is built from TRBV5-6 and TRBJ2-5; D might be TRBD1 (6 bases). Trimming removed 4 bases from V and 5 bases from J, with 9 bases in between. The germline V gene encodes CDR1 SGHDT and CDR2 YYEEEE. The CDR3 sequence is 12 residues long. CDR3 in DNA: TGTGCCAGCAGCAGGACAGTGGAGACCCAGTACTTC. This translates into CASSRTVETQYF.

The chain joins TRBV5-6 to TRBJ2-1; 10 nucleotides match TRBD2. V lost 7 bases and J lost 6; bases outside the gene matches: 7. Germline-derived CDR1 and CDR2 are SGHDT and YYEEEE. This CDR3 has 14 amino acids. The CDR3 reads CASQLAGDPNEQFF. The CDR3 DNA follows: TGTGCCAGCCAGCTAGCGGGAGACCCCAATGAGCAGTTCTTC.

The genes are TRBV15 and TRBJ2-7, with 8 bases matching TRBD2. Trimming removed 2 bases from V and 6 bases from J; junction bases left unmatched: 12. Germline assignment: CDR1 LNHNV and CDR2 YYDKDF (reference sequence). The CDR3 loop spans 16 amino acids. CDR3 nucleotides: TGTGCCACCAGCAGATTCACCACTAGCGGACGGCGCGAGCAGTACTTC. Translation: CATSRFTTSGRREQYF.

As concerns this clone: Other DNA sequences in this specimen translate into the identical CDR3. CDR3 in amino acids: CASSYSRQGSSYEQYF. CDR3 sequence (DNA): TGTGCCAGCAGTTACTCGCGTCAGGGGAGCTCCTACGAGCAGTACTTC. V gene TRBV6-5 combines with J gene TRBJ2-7; perhaps TRBD1 as D (6 bases). This CDR3 contains 16 residues. V dropped 0 bases and J dropped 0 bases, with 12 bases sitting between them. Germline loops: CDR1 MNHEY, CDR2 SVGAGI.

The chain is built from TRBV7-9 and TRBJ1-3, with D possibly matching TRBD1 (6 bases). Germline CDR1 and CDR2: SEHNR and FQNEAQ (reference sequence). V was cut by 5 bases and J by 8 bases, with 16 bases left in between. CDR3 length: 14 amino acids. The CDR3 DNA is TGTGCCAGCAGCAAGGACAGTAATATGCACACCATATATTTT. It encodes CASSKDSNMHTIYF.

The chain joins TRBV5-1 to TRBJ2-7, with D tentatively TRBD1 (7 bases). V was clipped by 0 bases and J by 5 bases, with 15 bases between them. The CDR3 loop spans 15 amino acids. Germline values: CDR1 SGHRS, CDR2 YFSETQ. CDR3 region: CASSLDGGGIDEQYF. CDR3 nucleotides: TGCGCCAGCAGCTTGGATGGAGGGGGCATCGACGAGCAGTACTTC. Supplemented by reference TRBV5-1 and TRBJ2-7, the full variable domain reads KAGVTQTPRYLIKTRGQQVTLSCSPISGHRSVSWYQQTPGQGLQFLFEYFSETQRNKGNFPGRFSGRQFSNSRSEMNVSTLELGDSALYLCASSLDGGGIDEQYFGPGTRLTVT.

The rearrangement uses TRBV30 and TRBJ1-2, with D unclear. Looked up from germline, CDR1 is GTSNPN and CDR2 is SVGIG (reference sequence). This CDR3 contains 11 residues. Trimming took off 0 bases at V and 14 bases at J, with 13 bases between the two ends. For the CDR3, the DNA is TGTGCCTGGAGTGTTTTCATTCAGTGGACCTTC. Its protein is CAWSVFIQWTF.

The chain uses TRBV18 and TRBJ2-1; D could derive from TRBD1 or TRBD2 (5 bases each). V shed 3 bases and J shed 9 bases, with 18 bases lying between them. Germline V lookup: CDR1 KGHSH, CDR2 LQKENI. The CDR3 sequence is 15 residues long. The CDR3 spells CASSPGGAVQGEQFF. CDR3 coding DNA: TGTGCCAGCTCACCGGGCGGAGCGGTCCAGGGTGAGCAGTTCTTC.

The genes are TRBV5-1 and TRBJ2-7, with 16 nucleotides matching TRBD2. CDR1 and CDR2 (germline): SGHRS, YFSETQ. This CDR3 has 16 amino acids. V dropped 4 bases and J dropped 4; count of bases not matched to a gene: 5. The CDR3 coding sequence is TGCGCCAGCAGCCCGGGACTAGCGGGAGGGGGGTACGAGCAGTACTTC. Translating it yields CASSPGLAGGGYEQYF.

The gene calls are TRBV27 and TRBJ1-5; D may be TRBD1 (5 bases). The CDR3 is 14 amino acids. V was cut by 2 bases and J by 7 bases, with 12 bases left in between. CDR1 is MNHEY and CDR2 is SMNVEV in the germline V gene (reference sequence). The CDR3 is CASSLIGARQPQHF. CDR3 bases: TGTGCCAGCAGTTTAATAGGGGCAAGGCAGCCCCAGCATTTT.

The chain combines TRBV30 with TRBJ1-3, with D maybe TRBD1 (6 bases). The CDR3 is 15 residues long. Trimming pared 1 base from V and 0 bases from J, leaving 10 bases between. The V gene's germline CDR1 is GTSNPN and CDR2 SVGIG (reference sequence). The CDR3 sequence is CAWSGDIFSGNTIYF. The CDR3 nucleotides read TGTGCCTGGAGTGGGGACATATTCTCTGGAAACACCATATATTTT.

Here the CDR3 DNA reads TGTGCCAGCAGCGCGACTAGCGGGAGGGCCTTTGAGCAGTTCTTC. The encoded protein is CASSATSGRAFEQFF. This chain uses TRBV2 with TRBJ2-1; 14 bases align to TRBD2. Germline values: CDR1 SNHLY, CDR2 FYNNEI. There are 15 residues in the CDR3. Trimming cost V 6 bases and J 9 bases; bases outside gene matches: 7.